The clone carrying this T cell receptor (beta chain) was recorded a few times. As yet, its antigen is unknown. At one end, the junction sequence differs from germline, possibly due to a read error. This record comes from a study of blood T cells in healthy people across ages. About the study: In model experiments, template switching was able to capture about one barcoded beta molecule for every two T cells that were present. General observations from the study: Estimated diversity across one million T cells was deemed an underestimate.

No fewer than 6 micrograms of total RNA were isolated from every sample. The germline CDR1 and CDR2 sequences are DFQATT and SNEGSKA (reference sequence). The CDR3 is 13 amino acids. Primed by a sample-barcoded 5' primer and a J-beta primer mix, a second PCR proceeded for 7 to 11 cycles. TCRdb recomputed calls from the 5' RACE reads with MiXCR, one row per CDR3 protein. The data contain some 290,000 distinct CDR3 sequences, roughly 27% of them singletons. This chain uses TRBV20-1 with TRBJ2-1, with D unclear. The sequence came from a woman in her sixties or seventies in good health. Sequencing was done on a sample of blood. CDR3 sequence: CSAREVSYNEQFF. CDR3 DNA: TGCAGTGCCAGAGAGGTCTCCTACAATGAGCAGTTCTTC.